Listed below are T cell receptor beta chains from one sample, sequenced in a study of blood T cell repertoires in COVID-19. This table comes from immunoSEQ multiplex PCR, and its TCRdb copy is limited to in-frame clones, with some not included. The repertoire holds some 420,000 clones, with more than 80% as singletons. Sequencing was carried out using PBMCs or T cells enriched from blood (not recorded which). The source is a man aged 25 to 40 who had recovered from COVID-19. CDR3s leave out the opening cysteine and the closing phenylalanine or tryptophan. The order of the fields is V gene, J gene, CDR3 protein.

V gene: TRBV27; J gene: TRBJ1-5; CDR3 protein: ASRDRRNQPQH
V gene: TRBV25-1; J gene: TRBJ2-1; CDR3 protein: ASSEKRIAGVDEQF
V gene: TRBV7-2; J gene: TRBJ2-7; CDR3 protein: ASSLVGGLSYEQY
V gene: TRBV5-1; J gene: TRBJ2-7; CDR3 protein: ASSLSWGSPYEQY
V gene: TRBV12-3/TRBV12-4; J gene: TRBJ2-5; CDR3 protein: ASTQRGQETQY
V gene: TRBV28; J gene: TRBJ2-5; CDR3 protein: ASSSVSETQY
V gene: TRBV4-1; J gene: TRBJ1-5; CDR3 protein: ASSQEPRGNQPQH
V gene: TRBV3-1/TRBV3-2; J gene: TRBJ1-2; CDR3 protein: ASSSYRVHGYT
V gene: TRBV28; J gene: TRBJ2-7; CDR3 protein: ASSAPAGSSGSVNEQY
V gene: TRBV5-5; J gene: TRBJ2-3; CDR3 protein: ASSLSPGPQDTQY
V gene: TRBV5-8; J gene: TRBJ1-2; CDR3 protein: ASSFRGGYT
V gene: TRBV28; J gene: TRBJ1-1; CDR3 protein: ASSLRGLNTEAF
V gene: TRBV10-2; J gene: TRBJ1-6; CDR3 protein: ASRETGTLNSPLH
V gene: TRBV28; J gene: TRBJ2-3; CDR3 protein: ASSLQAGVADTQY
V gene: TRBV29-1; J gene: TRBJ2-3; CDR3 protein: SVDGRTHTDTQY
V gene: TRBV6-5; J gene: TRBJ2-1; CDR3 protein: ASSPQGIGEQF
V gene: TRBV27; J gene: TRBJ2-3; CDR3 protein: ASSLRTSGRRDTQY
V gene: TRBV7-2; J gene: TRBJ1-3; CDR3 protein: ASSLTGAGNTIY
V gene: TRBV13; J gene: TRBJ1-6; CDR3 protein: ASSTRTVYNSPLH
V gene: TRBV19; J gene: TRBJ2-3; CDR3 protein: ASRFLAKGTDTQY
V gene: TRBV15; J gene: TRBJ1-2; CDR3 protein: ATSRDKQGVSGGYT
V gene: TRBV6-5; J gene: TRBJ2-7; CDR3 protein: ASSRQVKAYEQY
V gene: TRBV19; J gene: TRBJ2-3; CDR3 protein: ASSIGGGGTDTQY
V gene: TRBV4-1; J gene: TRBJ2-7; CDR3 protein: ASSQFFTGAYEQY
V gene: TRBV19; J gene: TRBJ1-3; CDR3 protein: ASSIGRWRGTGNTIY
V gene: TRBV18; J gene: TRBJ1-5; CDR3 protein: ASSLGHNQPQH
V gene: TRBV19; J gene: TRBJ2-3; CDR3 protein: ASSPQGARTQY
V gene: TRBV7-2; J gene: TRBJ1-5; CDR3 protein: ASSWTGERNQPQH
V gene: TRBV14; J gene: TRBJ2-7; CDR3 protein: ASSQVTFYEQY
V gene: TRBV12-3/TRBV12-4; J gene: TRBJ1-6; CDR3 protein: ASKQGNSPLH
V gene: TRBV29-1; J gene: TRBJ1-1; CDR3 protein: SVEILGSEAF
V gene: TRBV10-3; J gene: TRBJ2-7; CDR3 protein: AINEGGLGLY
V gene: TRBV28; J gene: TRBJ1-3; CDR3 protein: ASSPPGTAGNTIY
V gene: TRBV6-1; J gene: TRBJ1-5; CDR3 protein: ASSEGGSDEEPQH
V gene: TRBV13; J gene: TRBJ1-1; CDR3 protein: ASSQAPEAF
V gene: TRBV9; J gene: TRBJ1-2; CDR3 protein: ASSAAPQGAGGYT
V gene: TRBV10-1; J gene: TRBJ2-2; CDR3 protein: ASSEFEGGELF
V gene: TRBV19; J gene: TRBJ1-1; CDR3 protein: ASSSPGQPVTEAF